The 3 T cell receptor beta chains listed next were all sequenced from one sample in a study of cytomegalovirus exposure and HLA in healthy donors. 13 Jbeta primers and 60 Vbeta primers were used for the PCR. Using immunoSEQ multiplex PCR, the repertoire was profiled, and TCRdb retains in-frame clones only, with some absent. The table lists about 210,000 clones, about four fifths of them singletons. Material for sequencing was PBMCs. These receptors were taken from a middle-aged man in good health and CMV-seropositive.

This clone was recorded once. The gene calls are TRBV28 and TRBJ2-3, with TRBD1 matching 7 bases. CDR1 is MDHEN, CDR2 SYDVKM, per germline. This CDR3 contains 14 residues. Germline trimming cut 6 bases from V and 7 bases from J; bases unmatched to any gene: 10. The CDR3 DNA follows: TGTGCCAGCAGGTCGGACAGGTTCGTCCATACGCAGTATTTT. Residues: CASRSDRFVHTQYF.

CDR3: CSVVLTGDGTDTQYF. CDR3 nucleotides: TGCAGCGTTGTTTTGACAGGGGATGGCACAGATACGCAGTATTTT. This chain joins TRBV29-1 and TRBJ2-3; 8 nucleotides match TRBD1. The CDR3 is 15 residues long. CDR1 and CDR2 (germline): SQVTM, ANQGSEA. Trimming cost V 4 bases and J 1 base; bases outside gene matches: 7.

The V call is TRBV2, the J call TRBJ2-1; 11 nucleotides match TRBD2. The germline CDR1 and CDR2 sequences are SNHLY and FYNNEI. With 6 bases clipped from V and 6 bases from J, the junction kept 7 bases outside the gene matches. The CDR3 spans 15 residues. CDR3 nucleotide sequence: TGTGCCAGCAGGGCACTAGCGGGGGCTTCCAATGAGCAGTTCTTC. This translates into CASRALAGASNEQFF. Using reference TRBV2 and TRBJ2-1 for the parts outside the CDR3, the full variable domain is EPEVTQTPSHQVTQMGQEVILRCVPISNHLYFYWYRQILGQKVEFLVSFYNNEISEKSEIFDDQFSVERPDGSNFTLKIRSTKLEDSAMYFCASRALAGASNEQFFGPGTRLTVL.